A selection of T cell receptor beta chains follows, all from one sample in a study of regulatory T cells in long-lasting Graves disease. A single record per CDR3 protein comes from TCRdb applying MiXCR to the multiplex PCR reads. The data contain about 220,000 distinct CDR3 sequences, roughly 19% of them singletons. This same sample was also taken into another study, of T cells in Graves' hyperthyroidism and ophthalmopathy.

The sample here was peripheral blood mononuclear cells (PBMCs), taken at new diagnosis, from a patient treated with antithyroid drugs. These receptors were collected from a woman aged 30 to 39 with Graves disease. Both conserved end residues are part of each CDR3. The D gene is left open where the match is weak. Size is omitted from some rows. Given values are once, few, many or a class for expanded clones.

size: many
D: TRBD1
J: TRBJ2-4
V: TRBV15
DNA: TGTGCCACCAGGATAGAGGGGACAGGAAAAAACATCCAGTACTTC
CDR3: CATRIEGTGKNIQYF

size: many
D: .
J: TRBJ1-1
V: TRBV30
DNA: TGTGCCTGGAGTAAAGACACTGAAGCTTTCTTT
CDR3: CAWSKDTEAFF

size: .
D: .
J: TRBJ2-5
V: TRBV13
DNA: TGTGCCAGCAGCTTCTACTCCAGCCGGGAGACCCAGTACTTC
CDR3: CASSFYSSRETQYF

size: many
D: .
J: TRBJ2-2
V: TRBV11-2
DNA: TGTGCCAGCAGCTTTTTTTCTGGGAACACCTGGGAGCTGTTTTTT
CDR3: CASSFFSGNTWELFF

size: few
D: .
J: TRBJ1-5
V: TRBV28
DNA: TGTGCCAGCAGTTTAAAATATAGCAATCAGCCCCAGCATTTT
CDR3: CASSLKYSNQPQHF

size: many
D: .
J: TRBJ2-6
V: TRBV28
DNA: TGTGCCAGCACCCCAGGAAGCTCTGGGGCCAACGTCCTGACTTTC
CDR3: CASTPGSSGANVLTF

size: many
D: .
J: TRBJ2-3
V: TRBV6-5
DNA: TGTGCCAGCAGTTACGACTTCCGGGGGGATACGCAGTATTTT
CDR3: CASSYDFRGDTQYF

size: many
D: .
J: TRBJ1-6
V: TRBV18
DNA: TGTGCCAGCTCACCCTCCCCGAGCTCCTATAATTCACCCCTCCACTTT
CDR3: CASSPSPSSYNSPLHF

size: few
D: .
J: TRBJ1-5
V: TRBV30
DNA: TGTGCCTGGAGTCGGCAGGGGATATATCGGCAGCCCCAGCATTTT
CDR3: CAWSRQGIYRQPQHF

size: .
D: TRBD1
J: TRBJ2-7
V: TRBV28
DNA: TGTGCCAGCATCCTAGGGGACAGAACGGCAGCCGAGCAGTACTTC
CDR3: CASILGDRTAAEQYF

size: .
D: .
J: TRBJ2-7
V: TRBV30
DNA: TGTGCTTCCGACGGGCTTTCCTACGAGCAGTACTTC
CDR3: CASDGLSYEQYF

size: many
D: TRBD2
J: TRBJ2-4
V: TRBV20-1
DNA: TGCAGTGCAATTGGGACTAGCGGGATTGAGAGGGCCAAAAACATTCAGTACTTC
CDR3: CSAIGTSGIERAKNIQYF

size: .
D: TRBD1
J: TRBJ1-2
V: TRBV6-5
DNA: TGTGCCAGCAGTTACACAGGGGGTGGCTATGGCTACACCTTC
CDR3: CASSYTGGGYGYTF

size: many
D: TRBD2
J: TRBJ2-3
V: TRBV3-1
DNA: TGTGCCAGCAGCTTTAGCGGGAGAGAGACAGATACGCAGTATTTT
CDR3: CASSFSGRETDTQYF

size: many
D: TRBD2
J: TRBJ2-7
V: TRBV28
DNA: TGTGCCAGCAGAATTAGACTAGCGGGAAAGGTTTACTCCTACGAGCAGTCCTTC
CDR3: CASRIRLAGKVYSYEQSF

size: many
D: TRBD2
J: TRBJ2-7
V: TRBV25-1
DNA: TGTGCCAGCAGTGGACTAGCGGGAGTAGCCTACGAGCAGTACTTC
CDR3: CASSGLAGVAYEQYF

size: many
D: TRBD1
J: TRBJ1-2
V: TRBV11-3
DNA: TGTGCCAGCACCCCGACAGGGGCTAACTATGGCTACACCTTC
CDR3: CASTPTGANYGYTF

size: many
D: .
J: TRBJ1-1
V: TRBV5-6
DNA: TGTGCCAGCAGCCCGGGACGGATGAGCCTTAACACTGAAGCTTTCTTT
CDR3: CASSPGRMSLNTEAFF

size: many
D: TRBD1
J: TRBJ2-2
V: TRBV5-1
DNA: TGCGCCAGCAGCCTCCGGACAGGGGTAGCCGGGGAGCTGTTTTTT
CDR3: CASSLRTGVAGELFF

size: once
D: .
J: TRBJ1-1
V: TRBV27
DNA: TGTGCCAGCAGTTTAGAGCGACGGGGGACTGAAGCTTTCTTT
CDR3: CASSLERRGTEAFF

size: many
D: .
J: TRBJ1-1
V: TRBV27
DNA: TGTGCCAGCAGTTTAAGGAGGGGCCGGGGGGGCGTCAGTGAAGCTTTCTTT
CDR3: CASSLRRGRGGVSEAFF

size: .
D: TRBD1
J: TRBJ2-5
V: TRBV18
DNA: TGTGCCAGCTCACGACAGGGGGCGGAGGCCCAGTACTTC
CDR3: CASSRQGAEAQYF

size: many
D: .
J: TRBJ1-1
V: TRBV28
DNA: TGTGCCAGCAGTTTACGTCTACAGACGGCTTTCTTT
CDR3: CASSLRLQTAFF